The rows below give T cell receptor beta chains drawn from one sample of a study of OX40 agonist ivuxolimab in advanced cancers. Assay: immunoSEQ multiplex PCR; the TCRdb copy retains only in-frame clones and omits some. This sample yields fewer than 80,000 clones, of which around 86% are seen a single time; around 0.73% belongs to the top ten. Sequences were derived from CD4+ or CD8+ T cells sorted from blood, sampled in a trial of the OX40 agonist ivuxolimab. The receptors here all came from an adult with an advanced solid tumor such as melanoma, head and neck, liver or kidney cancer. Both conserved end residues are part of each CDR3. D genes are given only for firm matches. Expanded clones get a size class; other rows say once, few or many, or leave the size out.

v_call: TRBV6-6; clone_size: -; j_call: TRBJ2-7; d_call: -; cdr3_nt: TGTGCCAGCAGTTACTCGACCCCAGGGAGCTCCTACGAGCAGTACTTC; cdr3_aa: CASSYSTPGSSYEQYF
v_call: TRBV9; clone_size: -; j_call: TRBJ2-1; d_call: TRBD1; cdr3_nt: TGTGCCAGCAGTGACAACCGGGACAGGGCTATAGATGAGCAGTTCTTC; cdr3_aa: CASSDNRDRAIDEQFF
v_call: TRBV2; clone_size: -; j_call: TRBJ2-7; d_call: -; cdr3_nt: TGTGCCAGCAGTATCCAAGGCAGCTCTCCAGGAGAGCAGTACTTC; cdr3_aa: CASSIQGSSPGEQYF
v_call: TRBV7-2; clone_size: -; j_call: TRBJ1-3; d_call: -; cdr3_nt: TGTGCCAGCAGCCCCTCGGGCAACTCTGGAAACACCATATATTTT; cdr3_aa: CASSPSGNSGNTIYF
v_call: TRBV28; clone_size: -; j_call: TRBJ2-7; d_call: -; cdr3_nt: TGTGCCAGCAGTTTATACCAGGGAACGCACGAGCAGTACTTC; cdr3_aa: CASSLYQGTHEQYF
v_call: TRBV28; clone_size: -; j_call: TRBJ2-7; d_call: -; cdr3_nt: TGTGCCAGCAGTTTACGACAGCACGAGCAGTACTTC; cdr3_aa: CASSLRQHEQYF
v_call: TRBV9; clone_size: -; j_call: TRBJ2-5; d_call: TRBD2; cdr3_nt: TGTGCCAGCAGCGCTTATAGCGGGAGAGATCTGGAGACCCAGTACTTC; cdr3_aa: CASSAYSGRDLETQYF
v_call: TRBV11-2; clone_size: once; j_call: TRBJ2-5; d_call: TRBD2; cdr3_nt: TGTGCCAGCAGCTTAGAGAGGGGCAGGGCGACTAGCGGGTTCGAGACCCAGTACTTC; cdr3_aa: CASSLERGRATSGFETQYF
v_call: TRBV30; clone_size: -; j_call: TRBJ1-1; d_call: TRBD1; cdr3_nt: TGTGCCTGGAGTACACCGACAGGGTTGAACACTGAAGCTTTCTTT; cdr3_aa: CAWSTPTGLNTEAFF
v_call: TRBV7-9; clone_size: few; j_call: TRBJ1-4; d_call: TRBD1; cdr3_nt: TGTGCCAGCAGGGCCGGGACAGTTAATGAAAAACTGTTTTTT; cdr3_aa: CASRAGTVNEKLFF
v_call: TRBV6-5; clone_size: -; j_call: TRBJ2-2; d_call: -; cdr3_nt: TGTGCCAGCAGTTACATGGCCCCCGGGGAGCTGTTTTTT; cdr3_aa: CASSYMAPGELFF
v_call: TRBV4-3; clone_size: -; j_call: TRBJ2-1; d_call: TRBD1; cdr3_nt: TGCGCCAGCAGCCAGGGACAGGGGACCAAGCAGTTCTTC; cdr3_aa: CASSQGQGTKQFF
v_call: TRBV29-1; clone_size: -; j_call: TRBJ1-2; d_call: TRBD1; cdr3_nt: TGCAGCGTTGAGGGGACAGTCTATGGCTACACCTTC; cdr3_aa: CSVEGTVYGYTF
v_call: TRBV10-2; clone_size: -; j_call: TRBJ2-3; d_call: TRBD1; cdr3_nt: TGCGCCAGCAGTGGGGACAGGGGGTCAGATACGCAGTATTTT; cdr3_aa: CASSGDRGSDTQYF
v_call: TRBV27; clone_size: -; j_call: TRBJ2-2; d_call: -; cdr3_nt: TGTGCCAGCAGTCCAGGGTTTCTAAGTGTCGGGGAGCTGTTTTTT; cdr3_aa: CASSPGFLSVGELFF
v_call: TRBV4-2; clone_size: -; j_call: TRBJ1-6; d_call: -; cdr3_nt: TGTGCCAGCAGCCAAGATCCGGCAGCCACCTATAATTCACCCCTCCACTTT; cdr3_aa: CASSQDPAATYNSPLHF
v_call: TRBV28; clone_size: few; j_call: TRBJ1-3; d_call: -; cdr3_nt: TGTGCCAGCATAAGTAGCCCTGGAAACACCATATATTTT; cdr3_aa: CASISSPGNTIYF
v_call: TRBV5-8; clone_size: few; j_call: TRBJ2-3; d_call: TRBD1; cdr3_nt: TGTGCCAGCAACAGGGGGCAAAGCACAGATACGCAGTATTTT; cdr3_aa: CASNRGQSTDTQYF
v_call: TRBV7-2; clone_size: -; j_call: TRBJ2-7; d_call: TRBD2; cdr3_nt: TGTGCCAGCAGCCGCCTAGCGGGAGGTACCTACGAGCAGTACTTC; cdr3_aa: CASSRLAGGTYEQYF
v_call: TRBV6-6; clone_size: -; j_call: TRBJ2-7; d_call: -; cdr3_nt: TGTGCCAGCACTAGCGCCTTAGAGCAGTACTTC; cdr3_aa: CASTSALEQYF
v_call: TRBV6-1; clone_size: once; j_call: TRBJ1-1; d_call: -; cdr3_nt: TGTGCCAGCAGTGAAGTTCGGGCGAACACTGAAGCTTTCTTT; cdr3_aa: CASSEVRANTEAFF
v_call: TRBV27; clone_size: few; j_call: TRBJ2-2; d_call: -; cdr3_nt: TGTGCCACCAAGACAGGCAACACCGGGGAGCTGTTTTTT; cdr3_aa: CATKTGNTGELFF
v_call: TRBV2; clone_size: few; j_call: TRBJ1-1; d_call: TRBD1; cdr3_nt: TGTGCCAGCAGTGCGGACAGGGGTTGGGGCACTGAAGCTTTCTTT; cdr3_aa: CASSADRGWGTEAFF
v_call: TRBV7-9; clone_size: -; j_call: TRBJ2-5; d_call: -; cdr3_nt: TGTGCCAGCAGCCTCTTCCGGGAGACCCAGTACTTC; cdr3_aa: CASSLFRETQYF
v_call: TRBV29-1; clone_size: once; j_call: TRBJ1-1; d_call: -; cdr3_nt: TGCAGCGTGGACGGGCCTCGGGGCACTGAAGCTTTCTTT; cdr3_aa: CSVDGPRGTEAFF
v_call: TRBV11-2; clone_size: -; j_call: TRBJ1-2; d_call: -; cdr3_nt: TGTGCCAGCAGCTTAGACCGGGGGGCTAACTATGGCTACACCTTC; cdr3_aa: CASSLDRGANYGYTF
v_call: TRBV7-6; clone_size: -; j_call: TRBJ1-1; d_call: TRBD1; cdr3_nt: TGTGCCAGCAGCCCACGACAGGGAGGCACTGAAGCTTTCTTT; cdr3_aa: CASSPRQGGTEAFF
v_call: TRBV19; clone_size: -; j_call: TRBJ2-5; d_call: -; cdr3_nt: TGTGCCAGTAGAGCCGGGACTGGGGAGACCCAGTACTTC; cdr3_aa: CASRAGTGETQYF
v_call: TRBV5-1; clone_size: -; j_call: TRBJ1-1; d_call: -; cdr3_nt: TGCGCCAGCAGCCCGCTACAGGGTCGGGGCACTGAAGCTTTCTTT; cdr3_aa: CASSPLQGRGTEAFF
v_call: TRBV5-5; clone_size: -; j_call: TRBJ1-4; d_call: -; cdr3_nt: TGTGCCAGCAGCTTACGAGGGCAGATTAATGAAAAACTGTTTTTT; cdr3_aa: CASSLRGQINEKLFF
v_call: TRBV7-3; clone_size: -; j_call: TRBJ2-1; d_call: TRBD1; cdr3_nt: TGTGCCAGCAGCTTGGGACAGGGGAACAATGAGCAGTTCTTC; cdr3_aa: CASSLGQGNNEQFF
v_call: TRBV6-1; clone_size: once; j_call: TRBJ1-6; d_call: -; cdr3_nt: TGTGCCAGCACCCCCGGGGAGGGCGGTTCACCCCTCCACTTT; cdr3_aa: CASTPGEGGSPLHF
v_call: TRBV6-1; clone_size: few; j_call: TRBJ2-2; d_call: TRBD2; cdr3_nt: TGTGCCAGCACAAGCGGGAGGGACGGGGAGCTGTTTTTT; cdr3_aa: CASTSGRDGELFF
v_call: TRBV5-1; clone_size: -; j_call: TRBJ2-7; d_call: -; cdr3_nt: TGCGCCAGCAGCTTAGATCATCTCTCCTACGAGCAGTACTTC; cdr3_aa: CASSLDHLSYEQYF
v_call: TRBV6-5; clone_size: -; j_call: TRBJ1-3; d_call: -; cdr3_nt: TGTGCCAGCAGGCCGAGGGGTCGCTCTGGAAACACCATATATTTT; cdr3_aa: CASRPRGRSGNTIYF
v_call: TRBV6-6; clone_size: -; j_call: TRBJ1-1; d_call: -; cdr3_nt: TGTGCCAGCAGTCTCTCTTCTAACACTGAAGCTTTCTTT; cdr3_aa: CASSLSSNTEAFF
v_call: TRBV5-1; clone_size: -; j_call: TRBJ2-1; d_call: TRBD1; cdr3_nt: TGCGCCAGCAGCCCTCAAGGACAGGGTGGTTCGATCTTC; cdr3_aa: CASSPQGQGGSIF
v_call: TRBV7-2; clone_size: -; j_call: TRBJ1-1; d_call: -; cdr3_nt: TGTGCCAGCAGCTCAAGCCCGAACACTGAAGCTTTCTTT; cdr3_aa: CASSSSPNTEAFF
v_call: TRBV7-3; clone_size: -; j_call: TRBJ2-3; d_call: TRBD1; cdr3_nt: TGTGCCAGCGGCCGGACAGGGGGTATAGATACGCAGTATTTT; cdr3_aa: CASGRTGGIDTQYF
v_call: TRBV7-8; clone_size: once; j_call: TRBJ1-2; d_call: -; cdr3_nt: TGTGCCAGCAGCTTAGGCTTACGTACCACAGGGAACTATGGCTACACCTTC; cdr3_aa: CASSLGLRTTGNYGYTF
v_call: TRBV11-2; clone_size: -; j_call: TRBJ1-1; d_call: TRBD1; cdr3_nt: TGTGCCAGCAGCTCGACACAGGGGGTGAAGACTGAAGCTTTCTTT; cdr3_aa: CASSSTQGVKTEAFF
v_call: TRBV5-1; clone_size: -; j_call: TRBJ2-3; d_call: -; cdr3_nt: TGCGCCAGCCGACCGGGGACCCTCACAGATACGCAGTATTTT; cdr3_aa: CASRPGTLTDTQYF
v_call: TRBV5-8; clone_size: -; j_call: TRBJ1-1; d_call: -; cdr3_nt: TGTGCCAGCAGCTTGGGGATGAACACTGAAGCTTTCTTT; cdr3_aa: CASSLGMNTEAFF
v_call: TRBV27; clone_size: -; j_call: TRBJ2-6; d_call: -; cdr3_nt: TGTGCCAGCAGTTTAGGGGCATTTGGGGCCAACGTCCTGACTTTC; cdr3_aa: CASSLGAFGANVLTF
v_call: TRBV6-1; clone_size: -; j_call: TRBJ1-1; d_call: TRBD1; cdr3_nt: TGTGCCACCTCCGGGGGGGACAGCACTGAAGCTTTCTTT; cdr3_aa: CATSGGDSTEAFF
v_call: TRBV7-8; clone_size: -; j_call: TRBJ2-5; d_call: -; cdr3_nt: TGTGCCAGCAGCGTGGGCGGGGGCCAGGGGGAGACCCAGTACTTC; cdr3_aa: CASSVGGGQGETQYF